The entry that follows covers one T cell receptor (beta chain) sequence. This entry is derived from a study of PD-1 blockade in classical Hodgkin lymphoma. The time point here: cycle 4 day 1 (C4D1), after 6 weeks of nivolumab. Relapse after autologous stem cell transplantation occurred in every patient, and brentuximab vedotin exposure varied. The CDR3 extends over 17 amino acids. V was clipped by 2 bases and J by 8 bases, with 24 bases between them. Per germline, CDR1 SGHTA and CDR2 FQGNSA. This table comes from immunoSEQ multiplex PCR, and its TCRdb copy is limited to in-frame clones, with some not included. The sample has 50,000 or so clones, about 75% seen once; the top ten hold about 12%.

The specimen was peripheral blood mononuclear cells (PBMCs), collected before the fourth cycle of nivolumab. The V and J genes are TRBV7-2 and TRBJ1-2; D might be TRBD1 (5 bases). This TCR came from a human donor with classical Hodgkin lymphoma. CDR3 residues: CASSLRVTRGAGIGYTF. For the CDR3, the DNA is TGTGCCAGCAGCTTACGTGTAACACGTGGGGCGGGGATAGGCTACACCTTC.